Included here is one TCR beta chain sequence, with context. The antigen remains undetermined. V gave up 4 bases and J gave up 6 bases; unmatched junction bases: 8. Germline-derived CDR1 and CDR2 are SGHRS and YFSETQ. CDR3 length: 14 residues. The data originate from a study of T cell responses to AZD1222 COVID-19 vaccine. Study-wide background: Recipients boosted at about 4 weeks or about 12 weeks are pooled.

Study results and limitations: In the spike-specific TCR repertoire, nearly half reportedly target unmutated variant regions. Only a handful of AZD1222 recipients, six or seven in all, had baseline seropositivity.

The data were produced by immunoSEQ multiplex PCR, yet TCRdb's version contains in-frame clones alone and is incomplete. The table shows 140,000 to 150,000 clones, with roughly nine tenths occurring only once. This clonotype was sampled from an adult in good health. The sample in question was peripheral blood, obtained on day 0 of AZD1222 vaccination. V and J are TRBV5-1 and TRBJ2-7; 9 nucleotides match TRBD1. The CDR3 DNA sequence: TGCGCCAGCAGCCACAGCGGGACAGGGTTCGAGCAGTACTTC. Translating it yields CASSHSGTGFEQYF.